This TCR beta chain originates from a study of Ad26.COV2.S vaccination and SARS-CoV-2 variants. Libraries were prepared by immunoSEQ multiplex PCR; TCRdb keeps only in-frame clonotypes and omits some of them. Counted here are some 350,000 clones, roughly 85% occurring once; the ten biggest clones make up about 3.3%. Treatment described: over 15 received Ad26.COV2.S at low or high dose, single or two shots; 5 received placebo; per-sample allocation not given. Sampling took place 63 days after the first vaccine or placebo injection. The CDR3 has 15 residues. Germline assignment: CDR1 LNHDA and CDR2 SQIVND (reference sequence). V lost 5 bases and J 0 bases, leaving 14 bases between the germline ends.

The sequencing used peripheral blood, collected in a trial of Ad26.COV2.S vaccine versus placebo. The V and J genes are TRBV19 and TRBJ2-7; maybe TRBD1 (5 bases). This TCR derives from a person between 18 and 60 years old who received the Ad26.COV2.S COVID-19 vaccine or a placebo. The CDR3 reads CASSVDRSISYEQYF. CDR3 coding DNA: TGTGCCAGTAGTGTTGACAGAAGTATCTCCTACGAGCAGTACTTC.